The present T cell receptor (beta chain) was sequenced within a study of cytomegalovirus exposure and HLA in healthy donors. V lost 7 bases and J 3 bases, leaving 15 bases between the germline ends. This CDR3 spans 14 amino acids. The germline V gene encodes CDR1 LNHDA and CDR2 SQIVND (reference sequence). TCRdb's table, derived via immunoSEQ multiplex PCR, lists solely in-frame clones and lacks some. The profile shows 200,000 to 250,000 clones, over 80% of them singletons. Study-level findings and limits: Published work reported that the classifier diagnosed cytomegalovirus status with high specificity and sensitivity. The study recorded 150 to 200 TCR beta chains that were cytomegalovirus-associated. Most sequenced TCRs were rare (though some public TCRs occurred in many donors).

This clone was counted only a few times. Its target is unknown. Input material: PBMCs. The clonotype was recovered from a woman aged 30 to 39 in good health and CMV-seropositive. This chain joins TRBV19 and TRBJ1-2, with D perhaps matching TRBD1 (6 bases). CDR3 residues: CASTMGGQYYGYTF. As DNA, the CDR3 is TGTGCCAGTACTATGGGAGGACAGTACTATGGCTACACCTTC.